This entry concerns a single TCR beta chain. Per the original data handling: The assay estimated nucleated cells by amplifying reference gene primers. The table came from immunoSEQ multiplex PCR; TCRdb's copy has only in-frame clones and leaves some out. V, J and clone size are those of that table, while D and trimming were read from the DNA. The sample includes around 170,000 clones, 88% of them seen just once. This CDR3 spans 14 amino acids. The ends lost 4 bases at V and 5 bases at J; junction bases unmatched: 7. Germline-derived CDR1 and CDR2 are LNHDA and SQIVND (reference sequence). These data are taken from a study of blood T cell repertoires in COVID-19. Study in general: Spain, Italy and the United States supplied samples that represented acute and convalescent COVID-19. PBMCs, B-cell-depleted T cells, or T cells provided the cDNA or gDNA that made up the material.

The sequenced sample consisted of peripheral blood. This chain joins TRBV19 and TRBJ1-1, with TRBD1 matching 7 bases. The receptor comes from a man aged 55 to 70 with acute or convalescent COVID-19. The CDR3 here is CASSTRQGETEAFF. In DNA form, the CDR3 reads TGTGCCAGTAGTACCAGACAGGGTGAGACTGAAGCTTTCTTT.